This TCR beta chain was obtained from a study of siplizumab effects on memory and regulatory T cells (dated by TCRdb to the late 2010s). At the level of the whole study: The effect of the anti-CD2 antibody siplizumab on alloreactive T-cell subsets was examined in allogeneic mixed lymphocyte reactions constructed from human PBMCs. The paper as a whole reports these results and caveats: About 75-95% of proliferating CD4+ or CD8+ clones could not be given a naive or memory phenotype. Siplizumab significantly lowered the cumulative frequency of alloreactive sequences that could be traced to unstimulated CD4+ memory T cells. Greater diversity appeared to be present in unstimulated naive T cells than in memory T cells, and a substantial contribution to the alloresponse seemed to be made by naive cells. Among mappable alloreactive CD4+ clones, the Treg-derived fraction averaged around 63% with siplizumab versus around 29% in control reactions. Whether proliferating Tregs from siplizumab cultures were suppressive was not functionally confirmed. Sequences below about 10^-5 frequency were poorly captured, so only a minor fraction of alloreactive clones could be mapped to unstimulated subsets.

Concerning this clone itself: What antigen it recognizes has not been identified. Base qualities are not at hand, and no much larger clone is one base apart.

In addition, sequencing in three donor pairs included unstimulated CD8+ effector memory subsets alongside CD4+ naive, CD8+ naive, CD8+ TEMRA and CD4+ memory subsets. Sorted unstimulated T cells and proliferating T cells recovered from mixed lymphocyte reactions were subjected to TCRbeta CDR3 sequencing. Fresh whole blood from ten HLA-typed healthy donors served as the source for isolating PBMCs. Library preparation employed the immunoSEQ multiplex PCR assay. Roughly 100,000 TCR templates per sample were assayed on the deep sequencing platform. Genomic DNA extracted from sorted T cells was used for TCRbeta CDR3 sequencing. The published analysis was carried out like this. Clonal analysis of TCRbeta CDR3 data was done in the R programming language. Comparing unstimulated samples against CFSE-low samples taken after the reaction was how alloreactive CD4+ and CD8+ clones were defined. By matching sequences to the repertoires of sorted unstimulated Treg and non-Treg cells, each alloreactive CD4+ clone was assigned a regulatory or non-regulatory origin. TCRdb took this table from immuneACCESS and kept in-frame rearrangements with V and J called. Such tables lack part of the clones; where checked against another copy, unresolved V genes explain under half of the gap, and the rest is unexplained. The DNA was the basis for D and trimming; V, J and clone size are from that table. The sample yields around 65,000 clones; 79% were counted once. Of the sample, 0.42% is held by the ten largest clones.

The germline ends are 12 bases apart after V is trimmed by 0 bases and J by 6 bases. From the germline V gene, CDR1 is SGDLS and CDR2 is YYNGEE. Counted from cysteine to phenylalanine, this CDR3 has 15 amino acids. Only the CDR3 region is kept as DNA, spanning 45 bases read in frame from base 1. Sample: memory CD4+ T cells sorted from blood. Per the publication, the cell subset or site label means: unstimulated CD4+ memory T cells. This TCR derives from a human donor in good health. The chain uses TRBV9 and TRBJ1-4; the D region possibly corresponds to TRBD1 (6 bases align). CDR3 sequence: CASSVVGGADEKLFF. Here is the DNA: TGTGCCAGCAGCGTAGTTGGGGGCGCAGATGAAAAACTGTTTTTT. Extended through the reference TRBV9 and TRBJ1-4 proteins, this CDR3 yields the full variable domain: DSGVTQTPKHLITATGQRVTLRCSPRSGDLSVYWYQQSLDQGLQFLIQYYNGEERAKGNILERFSAQQFPDLHSELNLSSLELGDSALYFCASSVVGGADEKLFFGSGTQLSVL.